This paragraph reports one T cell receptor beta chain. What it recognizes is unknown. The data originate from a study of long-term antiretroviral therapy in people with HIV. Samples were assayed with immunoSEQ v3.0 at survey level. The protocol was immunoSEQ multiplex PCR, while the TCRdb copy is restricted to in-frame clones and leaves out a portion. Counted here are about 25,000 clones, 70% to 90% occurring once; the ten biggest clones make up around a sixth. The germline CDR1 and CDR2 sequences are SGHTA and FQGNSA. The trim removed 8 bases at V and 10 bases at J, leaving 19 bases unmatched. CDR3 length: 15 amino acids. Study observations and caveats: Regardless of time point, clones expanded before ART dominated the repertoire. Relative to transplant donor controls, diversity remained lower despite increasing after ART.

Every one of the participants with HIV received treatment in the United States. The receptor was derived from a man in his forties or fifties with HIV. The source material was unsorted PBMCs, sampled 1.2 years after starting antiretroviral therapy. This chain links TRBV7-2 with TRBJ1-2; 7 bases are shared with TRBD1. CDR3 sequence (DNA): TGTGCCAGCTTCGTGGGTCCGGGACAGAGGGGGAACTACACCTTC. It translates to CASFVGPGQRGNYTF.